Below are 30 T cell receptor beta chains sequenced from a single sample in a study of identical twins listed by TCRdb under 2016. Library method: 5' RACE. Sequencing took place on an Illumina HiSeq 2000. The public reads were reprocessed in TCRdb via fastp at Q25 and MiXCR, keeping in-frame beta chains. Each entry merges the rows of one CDR3 protein and shows their most common DNA and genes. The sample table holds about 390,000 distinct CDR3 sequences, of which approximately 8.8% were seen once. About 8.1% of the sample comes from the top ten. Sequenced sample: naive T cells sorted from blood. Read against the paper, the sample's cell subset or site label means: cells isolated with a human naive T-cell isolation kit. Receptors originate from a woman in her 50s in good health.

This chain links TRBV27 with TRBJ2-7, with a weak D call TRBD2 (6 bases). Trimming shortened V by 2 bases and J by 5 bases, and 13 bases separated the two germline ends. The germline gives CDR1 MNHEY, CDR2 SMNVEV (reference sequence). The CDR3 sequence is 14 residues long. This chain's CDR3 is CASSLGVEGHEQYV. The CDR3 nucleotides read TGTGCCAGCAGTTTAGGTGTGGAGGGCCACGAGCAGTACGTC.

This clonotype was observed a few times. The rearrangement links TRBV5-1 to TRBJ1-1; the D gene is possibly TRBD1 (6 bases). The CDR3 is made up of 14 amino acids. V was pared by 2 bases and J by 8 bases, with 16 bases between. Germline values: CDR1 SGHRS, CDR2 YFSETQ. The CDR3 here is CASSFTTGTREAFF. CDR3 bases: TGCGCCAGCAGCTTTACAACCGGGACACGGGAAGCTTTCTTT.

The rearrangement uses TRBV5-1 and TRBJ2-3, with TRBD1 matching 9 bases. The germline V gene encodes CDR1 SGHRS and CDR2 YFSETQ. This CDR3 has 16 amino acids. V gave up 4 bases and J gave up 2 bases; unmatched junction bases: 8. In DNA, the CDR3 is TGCGCCAGCAGCCCCCGACAGGGGGGCCCCACAGATACGCAGTATTTT. Amino acids: CASSPRQGGPTDTQYF.

This clonotype appeared many times. This rearrangement joins TRBV12-3 or TRBV12-4 to TRBJ1-5; D is unclear. There are 13 residues in the CDR3. Trimming took 1 base from V and 3 from J, leaving 4 bases between them. CDR3 loop: CASSLEDNQPQHF. The CDR3 nucleotides read TGTGCCAGCAGTTTAGAGGACAATCAGCCCCAGCATTTT.

This clonotype was recorded a few times. This chain uses TRBV27 with TRBJ2-7; 9 nucleotides agree with TRBD1. Germline V lookup: CDR1 MNHEY, CDR2 SMNVEV (reference sequence). There are 16 residues in the CDR3. V lost 4 bases, J lost 2 bases, and 9 bases stayed unmatched. The CDR3 DNA is TGTGCCAGCAGTTCTGGGGGGACAGGGCGACCCTACGAGCAGTACTTC. It specifies CASSSGGTGRPYEQYF.

This clonotype showed up just a few times. The chain carries TRBV12-3 or TRBV12-4 and TRBJ1-2, with TRBD1 identical over 7 bases. Unmatched junction bases numbered 10, after V lost 4 bases and J lost 8 bases. The CDR3 is 14 residues long. CDR3 sequence: CASSSDRSRRGYTF. DNA of the CDR3: TGTGCCAGCAGTTCGGACAGGAGTAGGAGAGGCTACACCTTC.

This clonotype was found many times. The V gene is TRBV12-3 or TRBV12-4, the J gene TRBJ2-7, with D uncertain. V dropped 7 bases and J dropped 6 bases, with 4 bases sitting between them. CDR3 length equals 9 residues. Here the CDR3 reads CASKVEQYF. In DNA form, the CDR3 reads TGTGCCAGCAAGGTCGAGCAGTACTTC.

This sequence joins TRBV20-1 and TRBJ2-1, with D possibly being TRBD1 (5 bases). This CDR3 contains 16 residues. Germline assignment: CDR1 DFQATT and CDR2 SNEGSKA (reference sequence). V was pared by 7 bases and J by 0 bases, with 19 bases between. The CDR3 DNA is TGCAGTGTCTCCTGGGCTCGACAGAGCTCCTACAATGAGCAGTTCTTC. Amino acid sequence: CSVSWARQSSYNEQFF.

In its sample, this clonotype was seen a few times. The chain couples TRBV29-1 to TRBJ2-5, with 8 bases aligning to TRBD1. This CDR3 is built from 12 residues. Germline V gives CDR1 SQVTM, CDR2 ANQGSEA. The junction had 8 bases not matched to a gene; V was cut back by 5 bases and J by 9 bases. DNA for the CDR3: TGCAGCGTTTCAGCCAGGGGGCAGGCCCAGTACTTC. It yields the protein CSVSARGQAQYF.

This clonotype was seen ten or more times. The chain employs TRBV6-5 and TRBJ1-1, with 11 bases aligning to TRBD1. Germline values: CDR1 MNHEY, CDR2 SVGAGI. The CDR3 runs 14 residues. Losses at the gene ends were 4 bases for V and 3 bases for J; bases not matched to a gene: 1. This chain's CDR3 is CASSSGQGDTEAFF. In DNA form, the CDR3 reads TGTGCCAGCAGTTCGGGACAGGGGGACACTGAAGCTTTCTTT.

Here the CDR3 DNA reads TGTGCCAGCAGTTACTCGAATACTAGCGGGACTCAAGAGACCCAGTACTTC. The encoded protein is CASSYSNTSGTQETQYF. The genes are TRBV6-8 and TRBJ2-5; 10 nucleotides agree with TRBD2. Germline CDR1 MNHGY, CDR2 SAAAGT. CDR3 length: 17 residues. V shed 0 bases, J shed 2 bases, and the junction held 6 bases outside the gene matches.

This clonotype was seen ten or more times. The gene calls are TRBV5-6 and TRBJ2-1; D gene ambiguous. V was cut by 4 bases and J by 5 bases, with 10 bases left in between. CDR1 SGHDT and CDR2 YYEEEE come from the germline V gene. The CDR3 loop spans 13 amino acids. CDR3 amino acids: CASSRIGNNEQFF. The CDR3 nucleotides read TGTGCCAGCAGCCGTATCGGAAACAATGAGCAGTTCTTC.

V gene TRBV12-5 combines with J gene TRBJ2-1; 7 nucleotides agree with TRBD1. V dropped 6 bases and J dropped 7; count of bases not matched to a gene: 12. Germline assignment: CDR1 LGHNT and CDR2 FRNRAP. The CDR3 spans 15 residues. CDR3 protein: CASGRDRDWGNEQFF. The CDR3 DNA reads as TGTGCTAGTGGACGAGACAGGGATTGGGGGAATGAGCAGTTCTTC.

This clonotype was found many times. The V call is TRBV2, the J call TRBJ2-1, with TRBD1 matching over 9 bases. J was trimmed by 7 bases and V by 8 bases; bases with no gene match: 9. This CDR3 contains 14 residues. Germline V gene sequence: CDR1 SNHLY, CDR2 FYNNEI. CDR3 protein: CASAWDRVGNEQFF. The CDR3 nucleotides are TGTGCCAGCGCTTGGGACAGGGTAGGGAATGAGCAGTTCTTC. Combining the CDR3 with reference TRBV2 and TRBJ2-1 gives the whole variable domain EPEVTQTPSHQVTQMGQEVILRCVPISNHLYFYWYRQILGQKVEFLVSFYNNEISEKSEIFDDQFSVERPDGSNFTLKIRSTKLEDSAMYFCASAWDRVGNEQFFGPGTRLTVL.

CDR3 amino acids: CASSSSFATQYF. CDR3 nucleotides: TGTGCCAGCAGTTCTAGCTTCGCTACGCAGTATTTT. The chain combines TRBV6-6 with TRBJ2-3; possible D gene TRBD2, 5 bases. Germline V lookup: CDR1 MNHNY, CDR2 SVGAGI (reference sequence). V shed 4 bases and J shed 8 bases, with 10 bases lying between them. The CDR3 extends over 12 amino acids.

In DNA, the CDR3 is TGCAGTGCTAGAGTCCCTAGGGGCACAGATACGCAGTATTTT. This encodes CSARVPRGTDTQYF. The chain has TRBV20-1 and TRBJ2-3; no firm D call. V lost 1 base and J 1 base, leaving 9 bases between the germline ends. Germline CDR1 is DFQATT and CDR2 is SNEGSKA (reference sequence). CDR3 length: 14 amino acids.

The V and J genes are TRBV12-3 or TRBV12-4 and TRBJ2-7, with TRBD1 identical over 8 bases. V was pared by 5 bases and J by 0 bases, with 6 bases of the junction left unmatched. The CDR3 is 15 residues long. The CDR3, as DNA: TGTGCCAGCAGTCCCGGACAGGGTGGCTCCTACGAGCAGTACGTC. Protein: CASSPGQGGSYEQYV.

This clonotype showed up many times. CDR3 protein: CASSLGNQETQYF. In DNA, the CDR3 is TGCGCCAGCAGCCTCGGAAACCAAGAGACCCAGTACTTC. The chain is built from TRBV5-1 and TRBJ2-5, with D uncertain. The CDR3 consists of 13 residues. Germline values: CDR1 SGHRS, CDR2 YFSETQ. Trimming cost V 4 bases and J 0 bases, with 7 bases left between them. Combining the CDR3 with reference TRBV5-1 and TRBJ2-5 gives the whole variable domain KAGVTQTPRYLIKTRGQQVTLSCSPISGHRSVSWYQQTPGQGLQFLFEYFSETQRNKGNFPGRFSGRQFSNSRSEMNVSTLELGDSALYLCASSLGNQETQYFGPGTRLLVL.

This clonotype was detected ten times or more. The chain has TRBV7-8 and TRBJ2-2, with 7 bases identical to TRBD2. The V gene end was trimmed by 11 bases and the J gene end by 7 bases; junction bases not matched to a gene: 7. In germline, CDR1 is SGHVS, CDR2 FQNEAQ. The length of the CDR3 is 12 residues. The CDR3 reads CAWEGPDGELFF. For the CDR3, the DNA is TGTGCCTGGGAGGGCCCGGACGGGGAGCTGTTTTTT.

This clonotype occurred many times. The chain combines TRBV12-3 or TRBV12-4 with TRBJ2-6; TRBD1 aligns across 7 bases. V lost 6 bases to trimming and J lost 3 bases; unmatched junction nucleotides: 8. CDR3 size: 16 residues. CDR3 in amino acids: CASRRIDRVGANVLTF. Written as DNA, the CDR3 is TGTGCCAGCAGACGAATCGACAGGGTTGGGGCCAACGTCCTGACTTTC.

This chain connects TRBV5-1 to TRBJ2-7; D may correspond to TRBD1 or TRBD2 (5 bases each). CDR3 length: 11 amino acids. The germline V gene has CDR1 SGHRS and CDR2 YFSETQ. V was pared by 4 bases and J by 7 bases, with 9 bases between. The CDR3: CASSPGREQYF. CDR3 coding DNA: TGCGCCAGCAGCCCAGGGAGAGAGCAGTACTTC.

The V and J genes are TRBV4-1 and TRBJ2-7; either TRBD1 or TRBD2 may supply D (5 bases each). CDR3 size: 16 residues. Germline V gene sequence: CDR1 MGHRA, CDR2 YSYEKL. Trimming cost V 2 bases and J 0 bases, with 14 bases left between them. CDR3 loop: CASSQNTGPLSYEQYF. In DNA, the CDR3 is TGCGCCAGCAGCCAAAACACGGGGCCCCTCTCCTACGAGCAGTACTTC.

This clonotype was counted ten times or more. This chain connects TRBV20-1 to TRBJ2-1; unclear D gene. V was pared by 6 bases and J by 5 bases, with 8 bases between. Germline V gene sequence: CDR1 DFQATT, CDR2 SNEGSKA (reference sequence). The CDR3 has 11 amino acids. The CDR3 DNA sequence: TGCAGTGCCGCGGCTAACAATGAGCAGTTCTTC. Its translation: CSAAANNEQFF.

In its sample, this clonotype was seen a few times. The V and J genes are TRBV12-3 or TRBV12-4 and TRBJ2-7, with 10 bases identical to TRBD2. This CDR3 is 14 amino acids long. CDR3 sequence: CASSLAGANYEQYV. The CDR3 DNA sequence: TGTGCCAGCAGTCTAGCGGGAGCAAACTACGAGCAGTACGTC.

This clonotype was picked up a small number of times. In nucleotides, the CDR3 is TGTGCCAGCAGCGCGGAACGTCCAGAGACCCAGTACTTC. This encodes CASSAERPETQYF. The V call is TRBV9, the J call TRBJ2-5; D gene unclear. This CDR3 spans 13 amino acids. Germline V gene sequence: CDR1 SGDLS, CDR2 YYNGEE. V lost 3 bases and J 4 bases, leaving 10 bases between the germline ends.

The rearrangement uses TRBV7-6 and TRBJ2-3; 13 bases fit TRBD2. This CDR3 has 17 amino acids. The germline gives CDR1 SGHVS, CDR2 FNYEAQ. The J segment lost 3 bases and the V segment lost 5 bases, leaving 8 bases of the junction unmatched. The CDR3 loop is CASSHGLAGDKTDTQYF. DNA of the CDR3: TGTGCCAGCAGCCACGGACTAGCGGGAGATAAGACAGATACGCAGTATTTT.

The table lists this clonotype with a few counts. The V call is TRBV29-1, the J call TRBJ1-1; no reliable D call. This CDR3 comprises 14 residues. From germline, CDR1 is SQVTM and CDR2 ANQGSEA. Deletions cut 3 bases from V and 0 bases from J, with 11 bases between. The CDR3 bases are TGCAGCGTTGATGGACGCACACTGAACACTGAAGCTTTCTTT. Protein sequence: CSVDGRTLNTEAFF.

This clonotype was seen a few times. The V call is TRBV5-1, the J call TRBJ2-1; 8 bases line up with TRBD1. Germline assignment: CDR1 SGHRS and CDR2 YFSETQ. The CDR3 has 15 residues. V dropped 3 bases and J dropped 7; count of bases not matched to a gene: 9. CDR3 residues: CASSSRQGNTNEQFF. CDR3 nucleotides: TGCGCCAGCAGCTCCAGACAGGGGAATACGAATGAGCAGTTCTTC.

This clonotype was seen many times. The chain uses TRBV30 and TRBJ1-1; D is unresolved. Per germline, CDR1 GTSNPN and CDR2 SVGIG (reference sequence). The V end was cut by 7 bases, the J end by 4 bases, with 7 bases between. This CDR3 has 10 residues. The CDR3 is CAFVVTEAFF. The CDR3 nucleotides read TGTGCCTTCGTAGTCACTGAAGCTTTCTTT.

This clonotype has ten or more counts. V and J are TRBV2 and TRBJ2-1, with 12 bases matching TRBD2. The CDR3 is 15 residues long. Trimming cost V 5 bases and J 6 bases; bases outside gene matches: 5. Germline V gene sequence: CDR1 SNHLY, CDR2 FYNNEI. The CDR3 protein is CASSQLAGGFNEQFF. CDR3 DNA sequence: TGTGCCAGCAGTCAGCTAGCGGGAGGGTTCAATGAGCAGTTCTTC.